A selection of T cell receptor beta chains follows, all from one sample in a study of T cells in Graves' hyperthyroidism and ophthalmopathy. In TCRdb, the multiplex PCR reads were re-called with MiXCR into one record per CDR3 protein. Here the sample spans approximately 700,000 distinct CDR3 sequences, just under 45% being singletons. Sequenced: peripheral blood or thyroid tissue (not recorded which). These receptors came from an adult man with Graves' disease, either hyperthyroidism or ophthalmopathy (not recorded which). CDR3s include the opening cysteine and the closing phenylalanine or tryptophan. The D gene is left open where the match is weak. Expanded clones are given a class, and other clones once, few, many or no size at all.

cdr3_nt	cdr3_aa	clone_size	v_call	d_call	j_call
TGCGCCAGCAGTCAAGGCGGGTTGGGGAACTATGGCTACACCTTC	CASSQGGLGNYGYTF	many	TRBV10-2	-	TRBJ1-2
TGCAGCGTTGGAGAGGGGCCCATGTTTGCTTTCTTT	CSVGEGPMFAFF	once	TRBV29-1	-	TRBJ1-1
TGTGCCAGCAGCCCCCCCGGGACAGGGACCGGGGAGCAGTACTTC	CASSPPGTGTGEQYF	few	TRBV12-3/TRBV12-4	TRBD1	TRBJ2-7
TGCAGTGCTAGGGGGGACAGCGAGAACTATGGCTACACCTTC	CSARGDSENYGYTF	many	TRBV20-1	TRBD1	TRBJ1-2
TGTGCCACCAGCAGGACAGGGCGACAAGAGACCCAGTACTTC	CATSRTGRQETQYF	-	TRBV15	TRBD1	TRBJ2-5
TGCAGTGCTACCGGACAGGTTCGGGAAAAACTGTTTTTT	CSATGQVREKLFF	-	TRBV20-1	TRBD1	TRBJ1-4
TGTGCCAGCAGCGTAGGGATAGCGCGAGGGACAGTACCGAACACCGGGGAGCTGTCTTGG	CASSVGIARGTVPNTGELSW	-	TRBV7-4	TRBD1	TRBJ2-2
TGCAGTGCTAGAGAGGCGGAGGGCCTTGCCTACGAGCAGTACTTC	CSAREAEGLAYEQYF	-	TRBV20-1	-	TRBJ2-7
TGTGCCAGCCGACATTACCAGAATGAAAAACTGTTTTTT	CASRHYQNEKLFF	-	TRBV12-3/TRBV12-4	-	TRBJ1-4
TGTGCCAGCAGTGAAGCTCCGTCCAACAATTCACCCCTCCACTTT	CASSEAPSNNSPLHF	many	TRBV6-1	-	TRBJ1-6
TGTGCCAGCAGGGGTTCTGGAAACACCATATATTTT	CASRGSGNTIYF	many	TRBV2	-	TRBJ1-3
TGTGCCAGCAGTGAAACGGGGGGTCACTATGGCTACACCTTC	CASSETGGHYGYTF	many	TRBV2	-	TRBJ1-2
TGTGCCAGCAGCCGCCAGGGGGGACAGTCCTACGAGCAGTACTTC	CASSRQGGQSYEQYF	few	TRBV7-9	-	TRBJ2-7
TGTGCCAGCAGTGTAGGACAGGCGGGGCTGAACACTGAAGCTTTCTTT	CASSVGQAGLNTEAFF	-	TRBV2	TRBD1	TRBJ1-1
TGCGCCAGCAGCCCAACAATTCCGGGACAAAATACCTACGAGCAGTACTTC	CASSPTIPGQNTYEQYF	-	TRBV7-9	-	TRBJ2-7
TGTGCCAGCAGGAAGTTAGGGACCTACGAGCAGTACTTC	CASRKLGTYEQYF	-	TRBV7-3	-	TRBJ2-7
TGTGCCAGCAGCTTCCGTGACAGGGGGCGCACCCACGAGCAGTACTTC	CASSFRDRGRTHEQYF	-	TRBV11-1	TRBD1	TRBJ2-7
TGTGCCAGCAGCCCCGACAGATATGAGACCGGGGAGCTGTTTTTT	CASSPDRYETGELFF	-	TRBV7-2	-	TRBJ2-2
TGCAGCGTTAAACAGGGGCCCGGCAATCAGCCCCAGCATTTT	CSVKQGPGNQPQHF	few	TRBV29-1	TRBD1	TRBJ1-5
TGTGCCAGCAGCGACAGGGGGTTTGTAGGTAATGAAAAACTGTTTTTT	CASSDRGFVGNEKLFF	-	TRBV2	TRBD1	TRBJ1-4
TGCAGTGCGCCTACCCCAGGGGGCGCAGACACTGAAGCTTTCTTT	CSAPTPGGADTEAFF	many	TRBV20-1	TRBD1	TRBJ1-1
TGCGCCAGCAGTGTTGGGGGGCAGTGGGCTAACTATGGCTACACCTTC	CASSVGGQWANYGYTF	many	TRBV10-2	-	TRBJ1-2
TGTGCCATCAGTGCCCAGGCATTGGCTAACTATGGCTACACCTTC	CAISAQALANYGYTF	-	TRBV10-1	-	TRBJ1-2
TGTGCCAGCAGTTTCCACCCGACAGGGGGGTACCAAGAGACCCAGTACTTC	CASSFHPTGGYQETQYF	-	TRBV6-5	TRBD1	TRBJ2-5
TGCAGCGCAAACCTCGGACCTCGGTATGGCTACACCTTC	CSANLGPRYGYTF	many	TRBV29-1	-	TRBJ1-2
TGTGCCAGCACCCCCGGGGGGGAGTCCTACGAGCAGTACTTC	CASTPGGESYEQYF	-	TRBV9	TRBD2	TRBJ2-7
TGTGCCAGCCGTGGGCTAGATGGCTACACCTTC	CASRGLDGYTF	few	TRBV6-6	-	TRBJ1-2
TGCGCCAGCAGCCTTGGACAGTTAGACACCGGGGAGCTGTTTTTT	CASSLGQLDTGELFF	-	TRBV5-1	-	TRBJ2-2
TGTGCCAGCAGTAATCCAGGGCCGGGGGATGAAAAACTGTTTTTT	CASSNPGPGDEKLFF	-	TRBV25-1	-	TRBJ1-4
TGTGCCAGCAGCCCCCCTAGCGGGAGGGCCCACGAGCAGTACTTC	CASSPPSGRAHEQYF	few	TRBV7-9	TRBD2	TRBJ2-7
TGTGCCAGCAGTTCGACTTTTGGCTACACCTTC	CASSSTFGYTF	many	TRBV28	-	TRBJ1-2
TGTGCCAGCAGCTTGTTCGGGACAGGGTTTACCGGGGAGCTGTTTTTT	CASSLFGTGFTGELFF	-	TRBV2	TRBD1	TRBJ2-2
TGTGCCAGCAGCACCGGGACAGGGACTAACTATGGCTACACCTTC	CASSTGTGTNYGYTF	many	TRBV7-9	TRBD1	TRBJ1-2
TGTGCCATCAGTGAAAATTCCCCGGGGGAGACCCAGTACTTC	CAISENSPGETQYF	few	TRBV10-3	-	TRBJ2-5
TGCGCCAGCAGCCAAGGGGACAGGGTGGGCAATCAGCCCCAGCATTTT	CASSQGDRVGNQPQHF	-	TRBV7-2	TRBD1	TRBJ1-5
TGTGCCAGCGGGGGATCCCGGGAGCAGTACTTC	CASGGSREQYF	few	TRBV25-1	-	TRBJ2-7
TGCGCCAGCAGTGTCACCGGGACTAGCGGGAGGGCCTACGGGTACGAGCAGTACTTC	CASSVTGTSGRAYGYEQYF	-	TRBV10-2	TRBD2	TRBJ2-7
TGTGCCAGCAGCCCTCGTGGCAGGGCCTATAGCAATCAGCCCCAGCATTTT	CASSPRGRAYSNQPQHF	few	TRBV12-3/TRBV12-4	-	TRBJ1-5
TGTGCCAGCAGTGAAGTAAGGTCGAGGGGCGGGTACTTC	CASSEVRSRGGYF	many	TRBV2	-	TRBJ2-7
TGTGCCAGCAGTTACAACGAGGAGGCGAACACTGAAGCTTTCTTT	CASSYNEEANTEAFF	-	TRBV6-5	-	TRBJ1-1
TGTGCCAGCAGCCCAACCGGGACAGGGAACGAGCAGTACTTC	CASSPTGTGNEQYF	few	TRBV3-1	TRBD1	TRBJ2-7
TGTGCCAGCAGCCAAGGGGCAGTGCAAGAGACCCAGTACTTC	CASSQGAVQETQYF	few	TRBV9	-	TRBJ2-5
TGCAGTGCTAGAGATCCTGAGGCCAACGTCCTGACTTTC	CSARDPEANVLTF	-	TRBV20-1	-	TRBJ2-6
TGTGCCAGCAGCTTAGGAGGGGTCCAGCGGTTGGCCCAGTACTTC	CASSLGGVQRLAQYF	-	TRBV7-9	-	TRBJ2-5
TGTGCCACGGTCCGAGAGACCCAGTACTTC	CATVRETQYF	-	TRBV24-1	-	TRBJ2-5
TGTGCCAGCAGCTTAAAAGGGAATATCGGGGAGCTGTTTTTT	CASSLKGNIGELFF	-	TRBV7-2	-	TRBJ2-2
TGTGCCAGCAGCCAGGACGGGACAGGGGGCTACGAGCAGTACTTC	CASSQDGTGGYEQYF	many	TRBV7-9	TRBD1	TRBJ2-7
TGTGCCAGCAAGGCGGGGAAAACCACCGGGGAGCTGTTTTTT	CASKAGKTTGELFF	-	TRBV2	-	TRBJ2-2
TGTGCCAGCAGCCCAGTGGCGGGACAGGGGTTCTACGAGCAGTACTTC	CASSPVAGQGFYEQYF	once	TRBV14	TRBD1	TRBJ2-7
TGCGCCAGCAGCCAGGGGGTGCTTGGCTATGGCTACACCTTC	CASSQGVLGYGYTF	few	TRBV7-9	TRBD1	TRBJ1-2
TGCAGCGGGGGACAGGGAGACAATCAGCCCCAGCATTTT	CSGGQGDNQPQHF	many	TRBV29-1	TRBD1	TRBJ1-5
TGTGCCAGCAGCCCCGCGTCCTCCTATAATTCACCCCTCCACTTT	CASSPASSYNSPLHF	many	TRBV7-2	-	TRBJ1-6
TGTGCCAGTATGGTGCAGTACTTC	CASMVQYF	-	TRBV19	-	TRBJ2-7